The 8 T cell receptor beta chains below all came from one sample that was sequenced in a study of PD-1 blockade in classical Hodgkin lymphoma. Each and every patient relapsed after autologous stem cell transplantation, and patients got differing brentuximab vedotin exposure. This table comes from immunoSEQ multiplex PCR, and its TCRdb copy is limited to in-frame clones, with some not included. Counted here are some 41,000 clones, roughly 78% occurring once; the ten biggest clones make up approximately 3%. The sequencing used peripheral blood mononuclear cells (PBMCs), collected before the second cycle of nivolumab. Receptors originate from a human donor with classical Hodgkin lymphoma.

The CDR3 region is CASSQARFADTQYF. The CDR3 bases are TGTGCCAGCAGCCAAGCTAGGTTCGCAGATACGCAGTATTTT. This rearrangement joins TRBV4-2 to TRBJ2-3; D is unclear. The CDR3 has 14 residues. V shed 1 base and J shed 4 bases, with 9 bases lying between them. Germline CDR1 reads LGHNA; CDR2 reads YNFKEQ.

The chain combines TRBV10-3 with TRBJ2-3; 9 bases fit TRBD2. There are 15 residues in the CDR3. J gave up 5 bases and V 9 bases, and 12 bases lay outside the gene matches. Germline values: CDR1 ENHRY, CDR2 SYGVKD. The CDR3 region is CAIRPSGMSGDTQYF. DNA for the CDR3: TGTGCCATTAGGCCTAGCGGGATGTCTGGAGATACGCAGTATTTT.

CDR3 sequence (DNA): TGTGCCAGCAGCTTAAACCCGGGGGGACAGGGGTCCGGGGAGCTGTTTTTT. Its protein product is CASSLNPGGQGSGELFF. The rearrangement uses TRBV7-3 and TRBJ2-2; 10 bases align to TRBD1. The trim removed 1 base at V and 6 bases at J, leaving 8 bases unmatched. The CDR3 covers 17 residues. Germline-derived CDR1 and CDR2 are SGHTA and FQGTGA.

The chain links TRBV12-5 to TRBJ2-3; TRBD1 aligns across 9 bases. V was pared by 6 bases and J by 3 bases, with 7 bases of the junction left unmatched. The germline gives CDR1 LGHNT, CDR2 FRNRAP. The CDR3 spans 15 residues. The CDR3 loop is CASGPGQGGTDTQYF. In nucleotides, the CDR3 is TGTGCTAGTGGACCGGGACAGGGTGGGACAGATACGCAGTATTTT.

The CDR3 reads CASSPQGQRNSPLHF. Here the CDR3 DNA reads TGTGCCAGCAGCCCGCAGGGACAGAGAAATTCACCCCTCCACTTT. The genes are TRBV7-3 and TRBJ1-6; 7 positions match TRBD1. The V gene end was trimmed by 5 bases and the J gene end by 7 bases; junction bases not matched to a gene: 8. Germline assignment: CDR1 SGHTA and CDR2 FQGTGA. CDR3 length: 15 amino acids.

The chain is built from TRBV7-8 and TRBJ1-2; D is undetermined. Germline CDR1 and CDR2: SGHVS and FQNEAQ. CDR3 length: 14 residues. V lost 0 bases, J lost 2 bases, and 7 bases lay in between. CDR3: CASSLAPANYGYTF. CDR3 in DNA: TGTGCCAGCAGCTTAGCACCGGCGAACTATGGCTACACCTTC. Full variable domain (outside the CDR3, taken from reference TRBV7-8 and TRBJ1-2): GAGVSQSPRYKVAKRGQDVALRCDPISGHVSLFWYQQALGQGPEFLTYFQNEAQLDKSGLPSDRFFAERPEGSVSTLKIQRTQQEDSAVYLCASSLAPANYGYTFGSGTRLTVV.

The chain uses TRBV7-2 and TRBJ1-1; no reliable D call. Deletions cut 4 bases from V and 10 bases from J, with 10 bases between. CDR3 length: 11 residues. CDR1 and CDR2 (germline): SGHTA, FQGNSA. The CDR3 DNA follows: TGTGCCAGCAGCTCTAGTGGGTTAGCTTTCTTT. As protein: CASSSSGLAFF.

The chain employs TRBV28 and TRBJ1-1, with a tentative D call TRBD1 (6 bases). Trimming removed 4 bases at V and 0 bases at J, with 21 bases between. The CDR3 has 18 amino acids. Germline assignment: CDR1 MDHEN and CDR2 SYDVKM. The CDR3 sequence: CASSSSGWGRALNTEAFF. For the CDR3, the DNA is TGTGCCAGCAGTTCCTCAGGGTGGGGGCGGGCCCTGAACACTGAAGCTTTCTTT.